This entry lists 20 T cell receptor beta chains sequenced from one sample in a study of early T cells in non-severe SARS-CoV-2 infection. MiXCR, applied by TCRdb to the 5' RACE reads, yields one record per CDR3 protein. The sample consists of fewer than 55,000 distinct CDR3 sequences, approximately 4% of them appearing once. The material sequenced was whole blood. The receptors shown here come from an adult who was a healthcare worker with PCR-confirmed SARS-CoV-2 infection or an uninfected control (not recorded which).

This clonotype was recorded at least ten times. The genes are TRBV10-3 and TRBJ2-7, with D maybe TRBD2 (6 bases). The CDR3 sequence is 12 residues long. The V gene lost 4 bases and the J gene lost 4 bases, with 8 bases spanning the gap. Germline V CDR1 and CDR2: ENHRY, SYGVKD. The chain's CDR3 is CAISGGEYEQYF. The DNA for the CDR3 is TGTGCCATCAGTGGGGGGGAGTACGAGCAGTACTTC.

This clonotype showed up many times. J is TRBJ1-5 and V is TRBV27; D not certain. Germline V lookup: CDR1 MNHEY, CDR2 SMNVEV (reference sequence). There are 16 residues in the CDR3. V was clipped by 4 bases and J by 0 bases, with 13 bases between them. The CDR3 loop is CASSSKSGYSNQPQHF. In DNA, the CDR3 is TGTGCCAGCAGTTCCAAGTCTGGTTATAGCAATCAGCCCCAGCATTTT.

This clonotype has at least ten counts. CDR3 DNA sequence: TGTGCCAGCAGCTCCTCACCGCGACAGTACTTC. Its protein is CASSSSPRQYF. The chain is built from TRBV11-2 and TRBJ2-7; D ambiguous. Germline CDR1 reads SGHAT; CDR2 reads FQNNGV. V was trimmed by 4 bases and J by 10 bases, leaving 11 bases between them. This CDR3 contains 11 residues.

This clonotype was detected ten times or more. The V call is TRBV6-5, the J call TRBJ2-5; D remains unclear. Germline V lookup: CDR1 MNHEY, CDR2 SVGAGI. This CDR3 contains 15 residues. V gave up 5 bases and J gave up 4 bases, with 17 bases separating them. The CDR3, as DNA: TGTGCCAGCAGTCCAAGGGCCTTCCCCCCAGAGACCCAGTACTTC. This gives the protein CASSPRAFPPETQYF.

This clonotype was seen many times. The genes are TRBV12-3 or TRBV12-4 and TRBJ2-1, with D hard to call. V was clipped by 3 bases and J by 5 bases, with 8 bases between them. The CDR3 has 13 amino acids. CDR3 nucleotides: TGTGCCAGCAGTTTCCGGTACCACAATGAGCAGTTCTTC. This translates into CASSFRYHNEQFF.

This clonotype occurred many times. The chain recombines TRBV18 with TRBJ2-5; D unresolved. Deletions cut 3 bases from V and 0 bases from J, with 8 bases between. CDR1 is KGHSH and CDR2 is LQKENI in the germline V gene. This CDR3 has 14 amino acids. The CDR3 coding sequence is TGTGCCAGCTCACCGCCGTCCTACCAAGAGACCCAGTACTTC. Encoded protein: CASSPPSYQETQYF.

Turning to this clonotype: One base away lies a much larger clone, so this may be a sequencing read error. The CDR3: CAWSDLAKNIRYF. The CDR3 DNA follows: TGTGCCTGGAGCGACCTAGCCAAAAACATTCGGTACTTC. V is TRBV30 and J is TRBJ2-4; D may be TRBD2 (5 bases). Looked up from germline, CDR1 is GTSNPN and CDR2 is SVGIG (reference sequence). The CDR3 is 13 residues long.

This clonotype showed up many times. This rearrangement joins TRBV20-1 to TRBJ2-7; D gene ambiguous. From germline, CDR1 is DFQATT and CDR2 SNEGSKA (reference sequence). V was trimmed by 3 bases and J by 0 bases, leaving 15 bases between them. This CDR3 spans 15 amino acids. DNA of the CDR3: TGCAGTGCTAGCATAGACCCGGCGAGCTCCTACGAGCAGTACTTC. This encodes CSASIDPASSYEQYF.

This clonotype was seen repeatedly, ten times or more. The gene calls are TRBV5-1 and TRBJ1-1, with D unresolved. Trimming cost V 3 bases and J 0 bases, with 12 bases left between them. The germline V gene encodes CDR1 SGHRS and CDR2 YFSETQ. The CDR3 length is 15 residues. CDR3 coding DNA: TGCGCCAGCAGCTCCCGGGCTAGCATGAACACTGAAGCTTTCTTT. Translation: CASSSRASMNTEAFF. Combining the CDR3 with reference TRBV5-1 and TRBJ1-1 gives the whole variable domain KAGVTQTPRYLIKTRGQQVTLSCSPISGHRSVSWYQQTPGQGLQFLFEYFSETQRNKGNFPGRFSGRQFSNSRSEMNVSTLELGDSALYLCASSSRASMNTEAFFGQGTRLTVV.

This clonotype was counted ten times or more. This sequence joins TRBV27 and TRBJ2-3; D remains ambiguous. Germline CDR1 and CDR2: MNHEY and SMNVEV (reference sequence). Trimming shortened V by 2 bases and J by 5 bases, and 11 bases separated the two germline ends. CDR3 length: 14 residues. CDR3 protein: CASSLVVSGDTQYF. The CDR3 DNA is TGTGCCAGCAGTTTAGTGGTTTCGGGAGATACGCAGTATTTT.

Ten or more counts support this clonotype. The chain is built from TRBV10-1 and TRBJ2-1; D is possibly TRBD2 (6 bases). Germline V CDR1 and CDR2: WNHNN, SYGVQD (reference sequence). The V end was cut by 4 bases, the J end by 5 bases, with 18 bases between. This CDR3 is built from 16 residues. CDR3 in DNA: TGCGCCAGCAGTGCGGAGGGAACAATCACCGACAATGAGCAGTTCTTC. Its protein product is CASSAEGTITDNEQFF.

The chain joins TRBV5-1 to TRBJ2-3; TRBD1 aligns across 7 bases. Looked up from germline, CDR1 is SGHRS and CDR2 is YFSETQ. The CDR3 contains 15 residues. Trimming cost V 5 bases and J 2 bases; bases outside gene matches: 8. The CDR3 coding sequence is TGCGCCAGCAGTCGGCCGGACAGGACCACAGATACGCAGTATTTT. It encodes CASSRPDRTTDTQYF.

At least ten counts were recorded for this clonotype. The chain is built from TRBV30 and TRBJ2-2; D gene uncertain. The germline V and J ends were trimmed by 1 base and 7 bases, with 10 bases remaining between them. Germline CDR1 is GTSNPN and CDR2 is SVGIG (reference sequence). The CDR3 extends over 13 amino acids. The CDR3 DNA follows: TGTGCCTGGAGTGAACAGACCCTCGGGGAGCTGTTTTTT. Translating gives CAWSEQTLGELFF.

This clonotype was recorded many times. V and J are TRBV15 and TRBJ2-7; no firm D call. The CDR3 loop spans 13 amino acids. Looked up from germline, CDR1 is LNHNV and CDR2 is YYDKDF (reference sequence). The V end was cut by 1 base, the J end by 3 bases, with 7 bases between. Here the CDR3 DNA reads TGTGCCACCAGCAGAGCACAATACTACGAGCAGTACTTC. This codes for CATSRAQYYEQYF.

In this sample, this clonotype turned up many times. This chain connects TRBV5-1 to TRBJ1-2; D might be TRBD1 (5 bases). V was cut by 0 bases and J by 0 bases, with 12 bases left in between. Germline CDR1 is SGHRS and CDR2 is YFSETQ. CDR3 length: 16 amino acids. The CDR3 nucleotides read TGCGCCAGCAGCTTGGGGGGCACCCCAGCTAACTATGGCTACACCTTC. It translates to CASSLGGTPANYGYTF. Full variable domain (missing parts from reference TRBV5-1 and TRBJ1-2): KAGVTQTPRYLIKTRGQQVTLSCSPISGHRSVSWYQQTPGQGLQFLFEYFSETQRNKGNFPGRFSGRQFSNSRSEMNVSTLELGDSALYLCASSLGGTPANYGYTFGSGTRLTVV.

There are many counts of this clonotype. The chain has TRBV5-1 and TRBJ1-6; 7 bases align to TRBD1. Trimming removed 2 bases from V and 7 bases from J; junction bases left unmatched: 15. CDR3 length: 18 residues. Germline-derived CDR1 and CDR2 are SGHRS and YFSETQ. CDR3 loop: CASSFTLRYRGSNSPLHF. The CDR3 nucleotides are TGCGCCAGCAGCTTCACCCTACGTTACAGGGGAAGCAATTCACCCCTCCACTTT.

This clonotype showed up many times. This chain connects TRBV12-5 to TRBJ1-1, with a possible D match to TRBD1 (6 bases). V was clipped by 0 bases and J by 10 bases, with 9 bases between them. The CDR3 totals 12 residues. CDR1 is LGHNT and CDR2 is FRNRAP in the germline V gene. The CDR3, as DNA: TGTGCTAGTGGTTTGGTGGACAGTGGAGCTTTCTTT. It specifies CASGLVDSGAFF.

Many counts were recorded for this clonotype. The rearrangement joins TRBV20-1 to TRBJ2-1; no firm D call. Germline loops: CDR1 DFQATT, CDR2 SNEGSKA (reference sequence). The CDR3 runs 15 residues. The ends were cut back, 6 bases at V and 2 bases at J, with 17 bases in the middle. As DNA, the CDR3 is TGCAGTGCCAGACTGGGAAGGAATCCCTACAATGAGCAGTTCTTC. Translated, it gives CSARLGRNPYNEQFF.

Many counts were recorded for this clonotype. The V gene is TRBV6-6, the J gene TRBJ1-6, with D maybe TRBD1 (6 bases). With 5 bases removed from V and 5 bases from J, the gap between germline ends came to 10 bases. The CDR3 totals 14 residues. Germline CDR1 and CDR2: MNHNY and SVGAGI (reference sequence). CDR3 sequence (DNA): TGTGCCAGCAGTGAACAGGGAAATAATTCACCCCTCCACTTT. Translation: CASSEQGNNSPLHF.

This clonotype was recorded many times. This rearrangement joins TRBV7-6 to TRBJ2-5; no clear D gene. With 5 bases removed from V and 2 bases from J, the gap between germline ends came to 12 bases. Germline CDR1 reads SGHVS; CDR2 reads FNYEAQ. The CDR3 totals 14 residues. The CDR3 coding sequence is TGTGCCAGCAGCCCCCCTGGGCTACAAGAGACCCAGTACTTC. It codes for CASSPPGLQETQYF.